This T cell receptor (beta chain) came from a study of blood T cell repertoires in COVID-19. Study-wide background: Sample material is recorded as cDNA or gDNA derived from T cells, B-cell-depleted T cells, or PBMCs.

Only in-frame clones appear in the TCRdb table, and some are missing; sequencing was by immunoSEQ multiplex PCR. The sample has about 180,000 clones, over 80% seen once. Material for sequencing was peripheral blood. The TCR comes from a woman between 65 and 79 years old with COVID-19, enrolled during active disease.

The DNA of the CDR3 is TGTGCCAGCAGCTTAATACTGAGCGGGAGGGCCCTGGATACGCAGTATTTT. Its translation: CASSLILSGRALDTQYF. The V call is TRBV7-2, the J call TRBJ2-3; 10 bases map to TRBD2. Germline CDR1 is SGHTA and CDR2 is FQGNSA. There are 17 residues in the CDR3. V lost 2 bases to trimming and J lost 6 bases; unmatched junction nucleotides: 11.